This T cell receptor (beta chain) appears in the sequencing data of a study of T cells in Graves' hyperthyroidism and ophthalmopathy. Study-wide results and limits: Model output signaled ophthalmopathy a median around 6.9 months ahead of onset. Researchers found most expanded thyroid clonotypes above 0.001 in blood as well.

From germline, CDR1 is LGHNT and CDR2 FRNRAP. CDR3 length equals 15 residues. Trimming removed 1 base at V and 6 bases at J, with 13 bases between. Reasons for excluding patients were uncontrolled infection, other autoimmune disease, pregnancy or lactation. Each diagnosis drew on symptoms, thyroxine, TRAb, thyroid ultrasound and orbital computed tomography findings. For this clonotype: Its target is unknown.

What was amplified from RNA transcripts were TCR beta CDR3 regions. HTBI primers were used for first-round RT-PCR of the TCR CDR3. One entry per CDR3 protein results from TCRdb running MiXCR on the multiplex PCR reads. This sample has 600,000 or so distinct CDR3 sequences, with roughly 46% found just once. The rearrangement links TRBV12-5 to TRBJ1-5, with a possible D match to TRBD1 (6 bases). The sequence derives from a woman under 30 with Graves' hyperthyroidism. The sample consisted of peripheral blood or thyroid tissue (not recorded which). CDR3 DNA: TGTGCTAGTGGTTTGGCGCGACAGGTTATTCAGCCCCAGCATTTT. It encodes CASGLARQVIQPQHF.